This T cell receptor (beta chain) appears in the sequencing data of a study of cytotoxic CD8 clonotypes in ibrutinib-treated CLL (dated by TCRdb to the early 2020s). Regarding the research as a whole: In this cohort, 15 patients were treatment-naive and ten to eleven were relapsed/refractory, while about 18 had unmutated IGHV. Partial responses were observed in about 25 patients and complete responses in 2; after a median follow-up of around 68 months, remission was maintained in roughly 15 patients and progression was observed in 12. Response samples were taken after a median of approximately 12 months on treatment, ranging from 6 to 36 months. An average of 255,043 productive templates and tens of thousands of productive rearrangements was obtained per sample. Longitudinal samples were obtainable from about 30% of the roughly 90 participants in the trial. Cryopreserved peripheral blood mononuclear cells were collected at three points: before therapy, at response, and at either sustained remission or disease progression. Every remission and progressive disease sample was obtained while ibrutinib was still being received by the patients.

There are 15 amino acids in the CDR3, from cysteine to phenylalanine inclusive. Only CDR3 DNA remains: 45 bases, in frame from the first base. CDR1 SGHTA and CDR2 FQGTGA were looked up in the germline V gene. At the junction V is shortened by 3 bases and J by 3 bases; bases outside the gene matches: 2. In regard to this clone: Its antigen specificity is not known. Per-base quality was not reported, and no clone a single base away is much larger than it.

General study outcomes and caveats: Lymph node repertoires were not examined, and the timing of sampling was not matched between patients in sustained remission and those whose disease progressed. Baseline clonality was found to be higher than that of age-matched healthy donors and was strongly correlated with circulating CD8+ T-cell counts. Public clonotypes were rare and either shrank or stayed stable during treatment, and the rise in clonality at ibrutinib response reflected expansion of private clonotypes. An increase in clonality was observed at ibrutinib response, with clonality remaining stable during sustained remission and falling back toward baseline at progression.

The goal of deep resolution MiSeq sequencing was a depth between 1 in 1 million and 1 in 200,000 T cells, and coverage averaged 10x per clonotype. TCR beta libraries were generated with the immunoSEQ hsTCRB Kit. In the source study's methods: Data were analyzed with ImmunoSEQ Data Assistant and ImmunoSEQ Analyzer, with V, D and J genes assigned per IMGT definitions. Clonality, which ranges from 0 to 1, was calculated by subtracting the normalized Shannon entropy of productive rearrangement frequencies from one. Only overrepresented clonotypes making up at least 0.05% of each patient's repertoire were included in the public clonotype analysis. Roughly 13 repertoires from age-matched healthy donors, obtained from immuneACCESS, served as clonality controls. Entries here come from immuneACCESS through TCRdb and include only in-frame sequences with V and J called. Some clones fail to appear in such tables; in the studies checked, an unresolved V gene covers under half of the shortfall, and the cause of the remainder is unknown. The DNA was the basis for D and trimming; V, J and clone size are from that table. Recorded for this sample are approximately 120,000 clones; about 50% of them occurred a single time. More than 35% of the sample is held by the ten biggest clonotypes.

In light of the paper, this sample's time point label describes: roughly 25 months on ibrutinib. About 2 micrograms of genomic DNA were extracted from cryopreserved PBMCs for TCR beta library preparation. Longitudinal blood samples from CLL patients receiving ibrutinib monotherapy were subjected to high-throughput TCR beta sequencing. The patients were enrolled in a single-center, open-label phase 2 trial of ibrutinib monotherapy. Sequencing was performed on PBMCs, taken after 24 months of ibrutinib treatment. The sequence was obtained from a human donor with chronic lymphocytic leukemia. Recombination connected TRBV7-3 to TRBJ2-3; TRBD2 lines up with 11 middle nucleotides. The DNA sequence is TGTGCCAGCAGCTTTAGCGGGGGGGCGACAGATACGCAGTATTTT. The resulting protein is CASSFSGGATDTQYF.